The rows below give T cell receptor beta chains drawn from one sample of a study of cytomegalovirus exposure and HLA in healthy donors. TCRdb's copy holds only in-frame clones and misses some; the assay was immunoSEQ multiplex PCR. The sample totals about 52,000 clones. Input material: PBMCs. Receptors originate from a woman aged 45-60 years in good health and CMV-seropositive. Both conserved end residues are part of each CDR3. A D gene is named only where the DNA matches it firmly.

d_gene	v_gene	j_gene	CDR3nt	CDR3aa
-	TRBV30	TRBJ2-1	TGTGCCTGGAGTCGTCTGAGTTCCTACAATGAGCAGTTCTTC	CAWSRLSSYNEQFF
TRBD1	TRBV28	TRBJ2-7	TGTGCCAGCAGTCCTCCCGGGACAGGGGACGAGCAGTACTTC	CASSPPGTGDEQYF
-	TRBV28	TRBJ2-5	TGTGCCAGCAGTTCTCAGCGGAGGCGGGAGACCCAGTACTTC	CASSSQRRRETQYF
TRBD1	TRBV5-8	TRBJ2-4	TGTGCCAGCAGCCGACAGGGGGACATTCAGTACTTC	CASSRQGDIQYF
-	TRBV23-1	TRBJ1-5	TGCGCCAGCACTCAAAGTCCACAGGTCTGGCAGCCCCAGCATTTT	CASTQSPQVWQPQHF
-	TRBV5-4	TRBJ2-5	TGTGCCAGCAGCTTGGGGACCGGGGGGCTGGGGGAGACCCAGTACTTC	CASSLGTGGLGETQYF
TRBD1	TRBV5-1	TRBJ2-7	TGCGCCAGCAGCACGGGACAGGGGGCTGACGAGCAGTACTTC	CASSTGQGADEQYF
-	TRBV10-1	TRBJ2-2	TGCGCCAGCAGTCTGACTTTAGAGAACACCGGGGAGCTGTTTTTT	CASSLTLENTGELFF
TRBD2	TRBV5-6	TRBJ2-7	TGTGCCAGCAGCTTGGTTCCGTTTGGGACTAAAGGCTACGAGCAGTACTTC	CASSLVPFGTKGYEQYF
-	TRBV7-2	TRBJ2-5	TGTGCCAGCAGCTTAGTCGGGGAAGAGACCCAGTACTTC	CASSLVGEETQYF
-	TRBV18	TRBJ2-2	TGTGCCAGCTCACCACGGGCAGGGGTTACCGGGGAGCTGTTTTTT	CASSPRAGVTGELFF
-	TRBV18	TRBJ1-3	TGTGCCAGCTCACCAGGACTGCCCTCTGGAAACACCATATATTTT	CASSPGLPSGNTIYF